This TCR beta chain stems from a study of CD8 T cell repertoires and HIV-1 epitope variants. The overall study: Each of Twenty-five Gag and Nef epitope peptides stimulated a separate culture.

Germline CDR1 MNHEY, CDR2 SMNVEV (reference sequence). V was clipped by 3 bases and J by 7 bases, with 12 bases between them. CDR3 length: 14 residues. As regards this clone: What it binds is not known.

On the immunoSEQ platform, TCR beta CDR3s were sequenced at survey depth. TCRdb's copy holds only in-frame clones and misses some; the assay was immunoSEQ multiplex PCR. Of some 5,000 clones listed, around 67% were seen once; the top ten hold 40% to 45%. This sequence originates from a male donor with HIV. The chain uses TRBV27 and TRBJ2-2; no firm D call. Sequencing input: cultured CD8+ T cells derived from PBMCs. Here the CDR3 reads CASSFEQYIGELFF. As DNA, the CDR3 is TGTGCCAGCAGTTTCGAACAATACATCGGGGAGCTGTTTTTT.